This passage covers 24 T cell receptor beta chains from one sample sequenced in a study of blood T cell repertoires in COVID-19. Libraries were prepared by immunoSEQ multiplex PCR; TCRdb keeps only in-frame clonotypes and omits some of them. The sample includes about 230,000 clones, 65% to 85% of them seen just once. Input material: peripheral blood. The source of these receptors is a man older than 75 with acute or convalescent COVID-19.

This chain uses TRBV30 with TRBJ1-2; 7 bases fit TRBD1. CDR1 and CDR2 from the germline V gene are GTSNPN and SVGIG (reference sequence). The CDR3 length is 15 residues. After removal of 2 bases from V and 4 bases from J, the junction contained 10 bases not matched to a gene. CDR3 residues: CAWSQTEGGPYGYTF. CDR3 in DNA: TGTGCCTGGAGTCAAACCGAAGGGGGCCCCTATGGCTACACCTTC.

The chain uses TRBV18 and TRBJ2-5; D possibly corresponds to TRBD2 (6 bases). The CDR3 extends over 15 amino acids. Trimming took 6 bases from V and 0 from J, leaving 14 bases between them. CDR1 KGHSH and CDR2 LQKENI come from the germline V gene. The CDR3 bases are TGTGCCAGCTCCCGACTGGGAGGAAACCAAGAGACCCAGTACTTC. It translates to CASSRLGGNQETQYF.

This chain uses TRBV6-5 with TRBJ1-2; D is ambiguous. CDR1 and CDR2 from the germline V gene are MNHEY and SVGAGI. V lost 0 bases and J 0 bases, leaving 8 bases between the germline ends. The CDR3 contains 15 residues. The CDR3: CASSYSATSNYGYTF. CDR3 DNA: TGTGCCAGCAGTTACTCCGCGACATCTAACTATGGCTACACCTTC.

CDR3 nucleotides: TGTGCCAGCAGTTTTTTCGGACAGGGGGCGGTAGAGTACGAGCAGTACTTC. The encoded protein is CASSFFGQGAVEYEQYF. This chain joins TRBV28 and TRBJ2-7; 11 bases map to TRBD1. This CDR3 is 17 amino acids long. CDR1 MDHEN and CDR2 SYDVKM come from the germline V gene. J lost 4 bases, V lost 3 bases, and 11 bases had no gene match. The entire variable domain, with the rest obtained from reference TRBV28 and TRBJ2-7, is as follows: DVKVTQSSRYLVKRTGEKVFLECVQDMDHENMFWYRQDPGLGLRLIYFSYDVKMKEKGDIPEGYSVSREKKERFSLILESASTNQTSMYLCASSFFGQGAVEYEQYFGPGTRLTVT.

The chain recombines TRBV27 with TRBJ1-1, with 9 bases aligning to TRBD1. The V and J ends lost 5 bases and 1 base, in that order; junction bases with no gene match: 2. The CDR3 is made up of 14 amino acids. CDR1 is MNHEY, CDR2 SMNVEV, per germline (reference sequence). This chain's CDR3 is CASSRDRANTEAFF. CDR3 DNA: TGTGCCAGCAGTAGGGACAGGGCGAACACTGAAGCTTTCTTT.

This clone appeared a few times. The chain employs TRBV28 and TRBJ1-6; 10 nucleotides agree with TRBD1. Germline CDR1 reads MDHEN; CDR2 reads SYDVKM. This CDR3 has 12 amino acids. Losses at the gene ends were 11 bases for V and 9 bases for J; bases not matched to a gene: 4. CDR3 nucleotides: TGTGCCTCGACAGGGGGCCTTTCACCCCTCCACTTT. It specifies CASTGGLSPLHF.

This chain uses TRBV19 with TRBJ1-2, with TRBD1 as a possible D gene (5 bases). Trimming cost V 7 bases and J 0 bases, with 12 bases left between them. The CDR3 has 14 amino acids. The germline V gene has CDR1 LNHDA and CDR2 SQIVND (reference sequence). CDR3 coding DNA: TGTGCCAGTACCGGGGGACCGCCTAACTATGGCTACACCTTC. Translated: CASTGGPPNYGYTF.

This chain's CDR3 is CASSPGNPWAPNTGELFF. The CDR3, as DNA: TGTGCCAGCAGCCCCGGCAACCCTTGGGCCCCAAACACCGGGGAGCTGTTTTTT. The genes are TRBV7-3 and TRBJ2-2, with D unresolved. V was shortened by 5 bases and J by 2 bases, with 21 bases between the two germline ends. CDR1 and CDR2 from the germline V gene are SGHTA and FQGTGA. The CDR3 runs 18 residues.

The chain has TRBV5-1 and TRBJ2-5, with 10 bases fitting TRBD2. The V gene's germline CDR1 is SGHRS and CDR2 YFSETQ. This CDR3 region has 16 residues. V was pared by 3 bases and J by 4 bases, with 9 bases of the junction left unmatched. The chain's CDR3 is CASSSSGGAAGETQYF. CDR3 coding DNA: TGCGCCAGCAGCTCAAGCGGGGGGGCCGCGGGAGAGACCCAGTACTTC. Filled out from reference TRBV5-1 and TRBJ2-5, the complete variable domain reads KAGVTQTPRYLIKTRGQQVTLSCSPISGHRSVSWYQQTPGQGLQFLFEYFSETQRNKGNFPGRFSGRQFSNSRSEMNVSTLELGDSALYLCASSSSGGAAGETQYFGPGTRLLVL.

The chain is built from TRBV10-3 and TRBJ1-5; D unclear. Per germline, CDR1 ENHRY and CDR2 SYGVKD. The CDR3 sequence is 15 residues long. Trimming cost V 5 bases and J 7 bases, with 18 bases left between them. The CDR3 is CAISPTAGNGQPQHF. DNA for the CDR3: TGTGCCATCAGTCCCACCGCGGGTAACGGGCAGCCCCAGCATTTT.

The CDR3 nucleotides read TGTGCCAGTAGTATGGACAGGGGGCGCGTAGAGACCCAGTACTTC. It yields the protein CASSMDRGRVETQYF. This chain connects TRBV19 to TRBJ2-5, with TRBD1 matching over 11 bases. The V and J ends lost 3 bases and 4 bases, in that order; junction bases with no gene match: 4. This CDR3 region has 15 residues. Germline V lookup: CDR1 LNHDA, CDR2 SQIVND (reference sequence).

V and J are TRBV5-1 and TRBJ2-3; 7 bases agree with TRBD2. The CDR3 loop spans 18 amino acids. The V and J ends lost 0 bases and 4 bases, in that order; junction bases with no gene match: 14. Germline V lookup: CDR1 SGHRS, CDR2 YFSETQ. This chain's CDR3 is CASSLAGLLTSRPDTQYF. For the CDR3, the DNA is TGCGCCAGCAGCTTGGCCGGCCTACTGACTAGCCGGCCAGATACGCAGTATTTT.

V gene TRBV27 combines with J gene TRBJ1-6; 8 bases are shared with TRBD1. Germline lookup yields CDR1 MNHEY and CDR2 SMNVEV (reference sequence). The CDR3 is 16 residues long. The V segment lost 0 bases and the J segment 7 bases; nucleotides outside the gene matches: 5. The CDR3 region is CASSLSSRGRNSPLHF. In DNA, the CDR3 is TGTGCCAGCAGTTTATCGAGCAGGGGGCGAAATTCACCCCTCCACTTT.

The CDR3 DNA reads as TGCAGCGTCCCGGGACAATTAAACCGCGAGCAGTACTTC. Encoded protein: CSVPGQLNREQYF. J is TRBJ2-7 and V is TRBV29-1, with D maybe TRBD1 (6 bases). V was cut by 6 bases and J by 6 bases, with 18 bases left in between. Germline V gives CDR1 SQVTM, CDR2 ANQGSEA. The CDR3 has 13 residues.

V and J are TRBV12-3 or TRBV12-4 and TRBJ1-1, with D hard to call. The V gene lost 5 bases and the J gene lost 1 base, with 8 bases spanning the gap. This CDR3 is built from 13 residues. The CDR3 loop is CASSPRGNTEAFF. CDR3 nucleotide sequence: TGTGCCAGCAGTCCGCGGGGGAACACTGAAGCTTTCTTT.

CDR3: CASSASGTPNTEAFF. The CDR3 region has the DNA TGTGCCAGTAGTGCCTCCGGGACACCGAACACTGAAGCTTTCTTT. The rearrangement uses TRBV19 and TRBJ1-1; D is possibly TRBD1 (6 bases). The CDR3 covers 15 residues. CDR1 and CDR2 from the germline V gene are LNHDA and SQIVND (reference sequence). V was shortened by 5 bases and J by 1 base, with 14 bases between the two germline ends.

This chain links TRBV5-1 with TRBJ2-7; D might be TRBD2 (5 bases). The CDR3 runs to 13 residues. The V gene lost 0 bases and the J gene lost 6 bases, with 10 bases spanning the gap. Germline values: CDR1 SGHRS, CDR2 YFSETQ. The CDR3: CASSLAGIGEQYF. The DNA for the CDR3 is TGCGCCAGCAGCTTGGCCGGGATAGGCGAGCAGTACTTC.

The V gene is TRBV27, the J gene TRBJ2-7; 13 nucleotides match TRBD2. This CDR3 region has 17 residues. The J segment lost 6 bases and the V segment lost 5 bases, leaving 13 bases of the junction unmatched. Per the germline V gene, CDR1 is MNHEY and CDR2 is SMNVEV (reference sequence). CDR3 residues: CASSPGLAGVSASEQYF. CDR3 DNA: TGTGCCAGCAGTCCTGGACTAGCGGGAGTGTCCGCCAGCGAGCAGTACTTC.

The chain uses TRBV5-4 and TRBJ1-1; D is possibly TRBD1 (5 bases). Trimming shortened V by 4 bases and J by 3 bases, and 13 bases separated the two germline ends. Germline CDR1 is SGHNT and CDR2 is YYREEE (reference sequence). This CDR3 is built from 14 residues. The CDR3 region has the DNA TGTGCCAGCAGCCCCAGTTTAGGGGACACTGAAGCTTTCTTT. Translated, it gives CASSPSLGDTEAFF.

Here the CDR3 DNA reads TGTGCCAGCACGGACAGGGACCACGAGCAGTACTTC. Protein: CASTDRDHEQYF. The J gene is TRBJ2-7, the V gene TRBV28; 8 positions match TRBD1. V shed 7 bases, J shed 5 bases, and the junction held 4 bases outside the gene matches. Germline V gene data show CDR1 as MDHEN and CDR2 as SYDVKM. CDR3 length: 12 amino acids.

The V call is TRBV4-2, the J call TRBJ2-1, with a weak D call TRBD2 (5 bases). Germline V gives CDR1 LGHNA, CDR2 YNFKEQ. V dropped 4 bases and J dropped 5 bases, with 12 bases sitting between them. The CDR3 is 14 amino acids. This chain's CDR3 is CASSRLAGNNEQFF. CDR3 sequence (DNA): TGTGCCAGCAGCCGGCTAGCCGGCAACAATGAGCAGTTCTTC.

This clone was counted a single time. Here the CDR3 reads CASSEERGRLFF. The CDR3 DNA is TGTGCCAGCAGTGAAGAACGGGGTAGGCTGTTCTTC. V is TRBV6-1 and J is TRBJ2-1, with D possibly being TRBD2 (5 bases). The ends were cut back, 1 base at V and 15 bases at J, with 13 bases in the middle. Germline V gene lookup returns CDR1 MNHNS and CDR2 SASEGT. CDR3 size: 12 residues.

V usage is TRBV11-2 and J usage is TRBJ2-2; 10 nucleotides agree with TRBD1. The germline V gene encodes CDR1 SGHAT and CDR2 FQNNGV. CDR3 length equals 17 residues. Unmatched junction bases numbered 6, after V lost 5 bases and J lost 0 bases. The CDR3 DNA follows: TGTGCCAGCAGCGAAAGTGGACAGGGGGCGAACACCGGGGAGCTGTTTTTT. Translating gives CASSESGQGANTGELFF.

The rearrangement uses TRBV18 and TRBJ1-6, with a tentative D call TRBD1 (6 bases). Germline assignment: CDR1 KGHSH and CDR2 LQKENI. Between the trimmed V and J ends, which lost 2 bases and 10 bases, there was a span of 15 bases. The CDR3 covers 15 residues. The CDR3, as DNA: TGTGCCAGCTCACCATATCCAGGGGACGAATCACCCCTCCACTTT. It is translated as CASSPYPGDESPLHF.